Below are 26 T cell receptor beta chains sequenced from a single sample in a study of cytomegalovirus exposure and HLA in healthy donors (dated by TCRdb to about 2017). Receptor libraries were prepared by the immunoSEQ multiplex PCR assay. A mixture of 60 forward primers for TCR Vbeta segments and 13 reverse primers for TCR Jbeta segments was used in the multiplex PCR. Held by TCRdb, this immuneACCESS table contains in-frame sequences only and omits some clones. Under half of the omission traces to an unresolved V gene where checked; the cause of the rest is unknown. The sample table lists under 150,000 clones, 70% to 80% of them with a count of one. About 3% of the sample is in the top ten clones. Input material: PBMCs. These receptors originate from a man aged 25 to 40 in good health and CMV-seronegative.

This clone has only a few counts. V and J are TRBV28 and TRBJ1-5; D unresolved. Germline V CDR1 and CDR2: MDHEN, SYDVKM. With 3 bases removed from V and 4 bases from J, the gap between germline ends came to 16 bases. The CDR3 covers 16 residues. Written as DNA, the CDR3 is TGTGCCAGCAGTTTGGAGATCGGCCTTGGTAATCAGCCCCAGCATTTT. Amino acids: CASSLEIGLGNQPQHF.

This clone turned up a few times. The chain is built from TRBV30 and TRBJ1-2; TRBD1 matches at 7 bases. The CDR3 length is 14 residues. J was trimmed by 4 bases and V by 5 bases; bases with no gene match: 10. CDR1 GTSNPN and CDR2 SVGIG come from the germline V gene (reference sequence). CDR3 sequence: CAWASQGLGYGYTF. The CDR3 DNA sequence: TGTGCCTGGGCGTCACAGGGGTTGGGCTATGGCTACACCTTC. The entire variable domain, with the rest obtained from reference TRBV30 and TRBJ1-2, is as follows: SQTIHQWPATLVQPVGSPLSLECTVEGTSNPNLYWYRQAAGRGLQLLFYSVGIGQISSEVPQNLSASRPQDRQFILSSKKLLLSDSGFYLCAWASQGLGYGYTFGSGTRLTVV.

The chain couples TRBV5-1 to TRBJ1-5, with 9 bases fitting TRBD1. The CDR3 has 16 residues. V was pared by 0 bases and J by 3 bases, with 4 bases of the junction left unmatched. Germline V CDR1 and CDR2: SGHRS, YFSETQ. The CDR3 DNA reads TGCGCCAGCAGCTTGGGGGACAGGGCTTCCAATCAGCCCCAGCATTTT. It specifies CASSLGDRASNQPQHF. The full variable domain, completed using reference TRBV5-1 and TRBJ1-5, is KAGVTQTPRYLIKTRGQQVTLSCSPISGHRSVSWYQQTPGQGLQFLFEYFSETQRNKGNFPGRFSGRQFSNSRSEMNVSTLELGDSALYLCASSLGDRASNQPQHFGDGTRLSIL.

This clone was detected once. The DNA of the CDR3 is TGTGCCTGGAGTGTTGGGCAGGAGGGTCAGCCCCAGCATTTT. Encoded protein: CAWSVGQEGQPQHF. This chain connects TRBV30 to TRBJ1-5; D ambiguous. V lost 0 bases and J lost 6, with 12 bases in between. Germline CDR1 reads GTSNPN; CDR2 reads SVGIG (reference sequence). This CDR3 contains 14 residues.

The chain links TRBV5-4 to TRBJ2-5; 12 nucleotides agree with TRBD2. V was clipped by 4 bases and J by 3 bases; unmatched bases: 7. Germline V CDR1 and CDR2: SGHNT, YYREEE (reference sequence). This CDR3 contains 16 residues. DNA of the CDR3: TGTGCCAGCAGCCGCCCTAGCGGGAGGGCTAAAGAGACCCAGTACTTC. This codes for CASSRPSGRAKETQYF.

This chain uses TRBV14 with TRBJ2-1; a possible D gene is TRBD2 (5 bases). V dropped 1 base and J dropped 6 bases, with 10 bases sitting between them. The CDR3 runs to 14 residues. Germline-derived CDR1 and CDR2 are SGHDN and FVKESK. CDR3 DNA sequence: TGTGCCAGCAGCCAAGTCGAGGGTAGCAATGAGCAGTTCTTC. It translates to CASSQVEGSNEQFF.

The gene calls are TRBV1 and TRBJ1-2; TRBD1 reflects the table's D call only, with no check against the DNA. TRBV1 is a pseudogene segment. The CDR3 sequence is 13 residues long. CDR3 sequence: CTSSHCQGYGYTF. The CDR3 DNA reads as TGCACCAGCAGCCACTGTCAGGGCTATGGCTACACCTTC.

The V call is TRBV28, the J call TRBJ1-4; D gene unclear. In germline, CDR1 is MDHEN, CDR2 SYDVKM. The CDR3 spans 15 residues. Trimming took off 5 bases at V and 0 bases at J, with 10 bases between the two ends. The CDR3 loop is CASSSADATNEKLFF. In nucleotides, the CDR3 is TGTGCCAGCAGTAGTGCAGATGCAACTAATGAAAAACTGTTTTTT.

This clone was seen more than once but under ten times. This CDR3 is missing its conserved last phenylalanine or tryptophan, likely due to a read error. The limits of the CDR3 on the DNA are not certain, so only TCRdb's listed CDR3 is given. The chain employs TRBV12-2 and TRBJ1-1. TRBV12-2 is a pseudogene segment. Including both end residues, the CDR3 is 15 amino acids long. CDR3 amino acids: CASRKRIGRETEALV.

This sequence joins TRBV4-3 and TRBJ1-2; D is undetermined. The CDR3 has 19 amino acids. Trimming removed 0 bases at V and 4 bases at J, with 24 bases between. CDR1 is LGHNA, CDR2 YSLEER, per germline. The CDR3 DNA sequence: TGCGCCAGCAGCCAAGAAATGCCAATTCTAAGGAGTAGGTTCTATGGCTACACCTTC. It specifies CASSQEMPILRSRFYGYTF.

Regarding this clone: One end of the junction is discordant with germline, which a read error may explain. The chain links TRBV27 to TRBJ2-7; TRBD2 is a possible D gene (6 bases). Germline loops: CDR1 MNHEY, CDR2 SMNVEV (reference sequence). The CDR3 covers 15 residues. CDR3 sequence: CASSLGGAPKSPETF. CDR3 nucleotides: TGTGCCAGCAGTTTAGGCGGGGCCCCCAAGTCCCCTGAAACCTTC.

The chain uses TRBV18 and TRBJ1-3; D not certain. Germline assignment: CDR1 KGHSH and CDR2 LQKENI. Deletions cut 2 bases from V and 0 bases from J, with 14 bases between. CDR3 size: 17 residues. CDR3 in DNA: TGTGCCAGCTCACCAATTACGGTTCCCTCCTCTGGAAACACCATATATTTT. This codes for CASSPITVPSSGNTIYF.

The chain carries TRBV27 and TRBJ1-4, with 7 positions matching TRBD1. Germline CDR1 and CDR2: MNHEY and SMNVEV (reference sequence). V was clipped by 2 bases and J by 5 bases; unmatched bases: 2. This CDR3 is built from 14 residues. DNA for the CDR3: TGTGCCAGCAGTTTAGGACAGGAGAATGAAAAACTGTTTTTT. Translated: CASSLGQENEKLFF.

The chain uses TRBV27 and TRBJ1-2; 7 nucleotides line up with TRBD1. The CDR3 loop spans 14 amino acids. V dropped 2 bases and J dropped 7; count of bases not matched to a gene: 7. Per the germline V gene, CDR1 is MNHEY and CDR2 is SMNVEV (reference sequence). CDR3 bases: TGTGCCAGCAGTTTACTGACAGGGTTGAGTGGCTACACCTTC. This translates into CASSLLTGLSGYTF.

The V gene is TRBV25-1, the J gene TRBJ2-2; 10 positions match TRBD2. Trimming at V came to 8 bases and at J to 3 bases, leaving 3 bases not matched to a gene. The CDR3 contains 14 residues. Looked up from germline, CDR1 is MGHDK and CDR2 is SYGVNS. The CDR3 DNA is TGTGCCAGCGGAGGACTAGCGGACACCGGGGAGCTGTTTTTT. Protein sequence: CASGGLADTGELFF.

This clone was seen only a few times. This chain links TRBV6-1 with TRBJ2-5, with unresolved D. The germline V gene encodes CDR1 MNHNS and CDR2 SASEGT. The CDR3 is 14 amino acids. Trimming removed 6 bases at V and 3 bases at J, with 14 bases between. Written as DNA, the CDR3 is TGTGCCAGCAGCCACGTAGTAGCCGAAGAGACCCAGTACTTC. Protein: CASSHVVAEETQYF.

The gene calls are TRBV7-2 and TRBJ1-1; D not certain. From germline, CDR1 is SGHTA and CDR2 FQGNSA. The V end was cut by 4 bases, the J end by 1 base, with 16 bases between. The CDR3 totals 16 residues. The chain's CDR3 is CASSSPLGYGNTEAFF. DNA of the CDR3: TGTGCCAGCAGCTCCCCCCTCGGGTACGGGAACACTGAAGCTTTCTTT.

The chain joins TRBV7-2 to TRBJ2-1; D might be TRBD2 (6 bases). Germline V lookup: CDR1 SGHTA, CDR2 FQGNSA. V gave up 1 base and J gave up 10 bases, with 11 bases separating them. The CDR3 is 13 amino acids. The CDR3 protein is CASSLVLAGEQFF. In DNA, the CDR3 is TGTGCCAGCAGCTTAGTACTAGCCGGGGAGCAGTTCTTC.

The chain has TRBV2 and TRBJ1-2; TRBD1 matches 8 bases. CDR3 length equals 13 residues. Germline lookup yields CDR1 SNHLY and CDR2 FYNNEI. With V trimmed by 6 bases and J by 7 bases, 7 bases remained unmatched. CDR3 sequence: CASRGDRMGGYTF. The CDR3 coding sequence is TGTGCCAGCAGGGGGGACAGGATGGGTGGCTACACCTTC.

This CDR3 is CASSEGLAGAYEQYF. In DNA form, the CDR3 reads TGTGCCAGCAGTGAAGGACTAGCGGGGGCCTACGAGCAGTACTTC. This chain uses TRBV2 with TRBJ2-7; 12 bases line up with TRBD2. Trimming cost V 1 base and J 2 bases; bases outside gene matches: 0. In germline, CDR1 is SNHLY, CDR2 FYNNEI. CDR3 length: 15 amino acids.

This clone has only one observation. J is TRBJ2-1 and V is TRBV15; a possible D gene is TRBD2 (6 bases). The V gene's germline CDR1 is LNHNV and CDR2 YYDKDF (reference sequence). V shed 5 bases and J shed 3 bases, with 11 bases lying between them. The CDR3 totals 14 residues. CDR3 nucleotide sequence: TGTGCCACCAGCTACGGGAGACTCTACAATGAGCAGTTCTTC. This gives the protein CATSYGRLYNEQFF.

The CDR3 spells CASSLVGGNTEAFF. Here the CDR3 DNA reads TGTGCCAGCAGCTTAGTCGGGGGGAACACTGAAGCTTTCTTT. V gene TRBV9 combines with J gene TRBJ1-1, with D tentatively TRBD1 (5 bases). Trimming shortened V by 4 bases and J by 1 base, and 11 bases separated the two germline ends. Germline V gene sequence: CDR1 SGDLS, CDR2 YYNGEE. The CDR3 sequence is 14 residues long.

The chain joins TRBV9 to TRBJ2-7; D might be TRBD2 (6 bases). Germline V gives CDR1 SGDLS, CDR2 YYNGEE. CDR3 length: 15 amino acids. V dropped 1 base and J dropped 5 bases, with 16 bases sitting between them. CDR3 in DNA: TGTGCCAGCAGCGTATTTGGAGGCGGGGAGGACGAGCAGTACTTC. Translated: CASSVFGGGEDEQYF.

V gene TRBV6-1 combines with J gene TRBJ2-3; D is perhaps TRBD2 (6 bases). The CDR3 runs to 12 residues. V lost 6 bases and J 9 bases, leaving 13 bases between the germline ends. Germline CDR1 is MNHNS and CDR2 is SASEGT. The CDR3 loop is CASRSAGGTQYF. The CDR3 nucleotides read TGTGCCAGCAGATCCGCCGGAGGGACGCAGTATTTT.

The chain uses TRBV6-6 and TRBJ2-6; 7 nucleotides match TRBD1. With V trimmed by 9 bases and J by 1 base, 9 bases remained unmatched. There are 16 residues in the CDR3. Per germline, CDR1 MNHNY and CDR2 SVGAGI (reference sequence). The CDR3 here is CASRPGQSSGANVLTF. In DNA, the CDR3 is TGTGCCAGTAGGCCGGGACAGAGTTCTGGGGCCAACGTCCTGACTTTC.

This clone appeared a few times. The chain is built from TRBV5-1 and TRBJ2-3; 8 nucleotides match TRBD2. Unmatched junction bases numbered 7, after V lost 0 bases and J lost 4 bases. CDR3 length: 16 amino acids. The germline V gene has CDR1 SGHRS and CDR2 YFSETQ. The CDR3 protein is CASSLAVAGTADTQYF. The CDR3 region has the DNA TGCGCCAGCAGCTTGGCAGTAGCGGGAACTGCAGATACGCAGTATTTT.